The 11 T cell receptor beta chains given below trace back to one sample, sequenced in a study of blood T cell repertoires in COVID-19 (dated by TCRdb to about 2020). Libraries came from the immunoSEQ multiplex PCR assay. TCRdb obtained this table from immuneACCESS and retained in-frame rearrangements with V and J assigned. These tables miss some clones; where compared with another copy, unresolved V genes account for less than half of the shortfall, and the remainder is unexplained. The sample includes about 460,000 clones, with around 85% observed a single time. Approximately 8% of the sample comes from the top ten. Material for sequencing was PBMCs or T cells enriched from blood (not recorded which). The receptor set was obtained from an older woman who had recovered from COVID-19.

The chain carries TRBV2 and TRBJ1-2; TRBD1 matches 12 bases. V lost 6 bases, J lost 8 bases, and 7 bases stayed unmatched. This CDR3 region has 14 residues. The germline CDR1 and CDR2 sequences are SNHLY and FYNNEI. The CDR3 reads CASSPSGTGGGYTF. CDR3 bases: TGTGCCAGCAGCCCTTCCGGGACAGGGGGCGGCTACACCTTC.

V and J are TRBV28 and TRBJ1-1; D remains unclear. The CDR3 extends over 14 amino acids. CDR1 and CDR2 from the germline V gene are MDHEN and SYDVKM. Trimming left V 5 bases short and J 4 bases short, with 14 bases between. CDR3 sequence reads: CASSRNRRGTEAFF. The CDR3 DNA sequence: TGTGCCAGCAGTAGGAACCGAAGAGGCACTGAAGCTTTCTTT.

The chain employs TRBV5-5 and TRBJ1-2, with a weak D call TRBD1 (5 bases). CDR3 length equals 15 residues. Germline V gene data show CDR1 as SGHKS and CDR2 as YYEKEE (reference sequence). Trimming pared 1 base from V and 3 bases from J, leaving 13 bases between. DNA of the CDR3: TGTGCCAGCAGCTTGCGGTCGACAGTAGACTATGGCTACACCTTC. This encodes CASSLRSTVDYGYTF.

The rearrangement links TRBV7-2 to TRBJ2-3; the match to TRBD2 covers 13 bases. This CDR3 has 16 amino acids. Per the germline V gene, CDR1 is SGHTA and CDR2 is FQGNSA. Losses at the gene ends were 7 bases for V and 1 base for J; bases not matched to a gene: 5. The CDR3 nucleotides read TGTGCCAGCACACTAGCGGGGGGGCCCGGCACAGATACGCAGTATTTT. This sequence encodes CASTLAGGPGTDTQYF.

The V gene is TRBV20-1, the J gene TRBJ1-2, with D unresolved. The CDR3 is 11 residues long. Germline V gives CDR1 DFQATT, CDR2 SNEGSKA (reference sequence). Between the trimmed V and J ends, which lost 8 bases and 6 bases, there was a span of 13 bases. Here the CDR3 reads CSQDYGDGYTF. The CDR3 nucleotides read TGCAGTCAGGACTACGGGGATGGCTACACCTTC.

V usage is TRBV2 and J usage is TRBJ1-5, with a tentative D call TRBD1 (6 bases). Germline V gene lookup returns CDR1 SNHLY and CDR2 FYNNEI. The V end lost 8 bases, the J end lost 1 base, and 12 bases lay between the germline ends. CDR3 length equals 14 residues. The CDR3 here is CASLGDTSNQPQHF. The CDR3 bases are TGTGCCAGCCTAGGGGACACGAGCAATCAGCCCCAGCATTTT.

The CDR3 loop reads CASSTRTGIGYGYTF. In DNA, the CDR3 is TGTGCCAGCAGCACCCGGACAGGGATTGGGTATGGCTACACCTTC. This chain uses TRBV3-1 (or the pseudogene TRBV3-2) with TRBJ1-2; TRBD1 matches at 8 bases. Germline values: CDR1 LGHDT, CDR2 YNNKEL (reference sequence). Trimming removed 5 bases from V and 5 bases from J; junction bases left unmatched: 10. The CDR3 runs to 15 residues.

This clone was recorded only once. The chain recombines TRBV5-1 with TRBJ2-1; 10 positions match TRBD1. V gave up 0 bases and J gave up 6 bases; unmatched junction bases: 3. There are 15 residues in the CDR3. The germline V gene has CDR1 SGHRS and CDR2 YFSETQ. CDR3: CASSLVGQGVNEQFF. CDR3 nucleotides: TGCGCCAGCAGCTTGGTTGGACAGGGGGTCAATGAGCAGTTCTTC.

The rearrangement links TRBV4-1 to TRBJ2-5, with 11 bases that match TRBD2. V dropped 0 bases and J dropped 5; count of bases not matched to a gene: 5. Germline-derived CDR1 and CDR2 are MGHRA and YSYEKL. The CDR3 extends over 16 amino acids. The CDR3 loop reads CASSQDSGGALETQYF. Written as DNA, the CDR3 is TGCGCCAGCAGCCAAGATAGCGGGGGGGCCTTGGAGACCCAGTACTTC.

This chain links TRBV2 with TRBJ1-5; 8 bases agree with TRBD1. The length of the CDR3 is 13 residues. Trimming took 8 bases from V and 4 from J; bases not matched to a gene: 4. The germline CDR1 and CDR2 sequences are SNHLY and FYNNEI. CDR3 in DNA: TGTGCCAGCGCGACAGGGGATAATCAGCCCCAGCATTTT. Translated: CASATGDNQPQHF.

The J gene is TRBJ2-1, the V gene TRBV30, with TRBD1 matching over 7 bases. Trimming took 1 base from V and 6 from J; bases not matched to a gene: 6. The CDR3 is 14 residues long. CDR1 and CDR2 from the germline V gene are GTSNPN and SVGIG (reference sequence). For the CDR3, the DNA is TGTGCCTGGAGTGAGGGGGCAACACTCAATGAGCAGTTCTTC. Its protein product is CAWSEGATLNEQFF.